The 30 T cell receptor beta chains below were found in one sample sequenced in a study of human thymus T cells. Repertoires were generated with immunoSEQ multiplex PCR, while TCRdb's copy carries only in-frame clones and drops some. The table records roughly 77,000 clones, 95% of them present only once. Thymus pieces cut out during corrective heart surgery were the tissue that was used. The specimen was thymus tissue. These receptors all come from a girl under three years old with a congenital heart defect but otherwise immunologically healthy.

This chain connects TRBV9 to TRBJ1-2; tentative D call: TRBD1 (6 bases). The CDR3 covers 13 residues. CDR1 SGDLS and CDR2 YYNGEE come from the germline V gene. Trimming cost V 5 bases and J 4 bases, with 12 bases left between them. In DNA form, the CDR3 reads TGTGCCAGCAGTAATAGGGGGGGCTATGGCTACACCTTC. Translating it yields CASSNRGGYGYTF.

This clone was picked up one time. The gene calls are TRBV5-1 and TRBJ2-1; D call uncertain. CDR1 is SGHRS and CDR2 is YFSETQ in the germline V gene. The CDR3 runs to 11 residues. With 0 bases removed from V and 8 bases from J, the gap between germline ends came to 3 bases. This CDR3 reads CASSLVDEQFF. The CDR3 DNA reads as TGCGCCAGCAGCTTGGTAGATGAGCAGTTCTTC.

J is TRBJ2-4 and V is TRBV18; D is perhaps TRBD2 (7 bases). Germline assignment: CDR1 KGHSH and CDR2 LQKENI. The V end was cut by 0 bases, the J end by 0 bases, with 24 bases between. The CDR3 sequence is 21 residues long. The CDR3 bases are TGTGCCAGCTCACCACCGATCAGTCGAAGCGGGACACTCCTAGCCAAAAACATTCAGTACTTC. This codes for CASSPPISRSGTLLAKNIQYF.

Only one count was recorded for this clone. The V call is TRBV5-1, the J call TRBJ1-2; possible D gene TRBD1, 5 bases. Germline V gene data show CDR1 as SGHRS and CDR2 as YFSETQ. This CDR3 spans 11 amino acids. Trimming pared 7 bases from V and 6 bases from J, leaving 10 bases between. DNA for the CDR3: TGCGCCAGCTCGGGGGGGAATGGCTACACCTTC. Residues: CASSGGNGYTF.

In this sample, this clone turned up once. The gene calls are TRBV2 and TRBJ2-7; D possibly corresponds to TRBD1 (5 bases). Germline V gives CDR1 SNHLY, CDR2 FYNNEI. CDR3 size: 18 residues. The V and J ends lost 3 bases and 2 bases respectively, with 23 bases between them. Here the CDR3 reads CASSDHHKNPTRAYEQYF. For the CDR3, the DNA is TGTGCCAGCAGTGATCACCACAAAAACCCAACCAGGGCCTACGAGCAGTACTTC.

In its sample, this clone was seen once. The J gene is TRBJ2-1, the V gene TRBV4-3; 10 bases agree with TRBD1. Germline V gives CDR1 LGHNA, CDR2 YSLEER. The V segment lost 3 bases and the J segment 13 bases; nucleotides outside the gene matches: 12. The CDR3 runs 15 residues. The CDR3 coding sequence is TGCGCCAGCAGCCACACCTCCGGGACAGGGGTGCGACAGTTCTTC. It specifies CASSHTSGTGVRQFF.

V and J are TRBV18 and TRBJ1-2; perhaps TRBD1 as D (6 bases). Trimming pared 4 bases from V and 5 bases from J, leaving 11 bases between. This CDR3 has 13 amino acids. Germline values: CDR1 KGHSH, CDR2 LQKENI. The CDR3 sequence is CASSLTDRYGYTF. CDR3 in DNA: TGTGCCAGCTCACTAACGGACAGATATGGCTACACCTTC.

The chain carries TRBV10-3 and TRBJ1-2, with 7 positions matching TRBD1. The ends lost 8 bases at V and 4 bases at J; junction bases unmatched: 16. This CDR3 is 16 amino acids long. Germline assignment: CDR1 ENHRY and CDR2 SYGVKD. The CDR3 protein is CAIEQDDREYGYGYTF. The CDR3, as DNA: TGTGCCATCGAACAAGATGACAGGGAGTATGGCTATGGCTACACCTTC.

The genes are TRBV27 and TRBJ2-7, with TRBD1 matching 7 bases. The CDR3 extends over 14 amino acids. Germline V lookup: CDR1 MNHEY, CDR2 SMNVEV (reference sequence). V gave up 2 bases and J gave up 2 bases; unmatched junction bases: 3. The DNA for the CDR3 is TGTGCCAGCAGTTTACGGCAGGGGGCCTACGAGCAGTACTTC. Its translation is CASSLRQGAYEQYF.

The V gene is TRBV5-1, the J gene TRBJ1-1, with D perhaps TRBD1 (5 bases). Germline V gene sequence: CDR1 SGHRS, CDR2 YFSETQ. V dropped 0 bases and J dropped 3 bases, with 9 bases sitting between them. The CDR3 runs 14 residues. The CDR3, as DNA: TGCGCCAGCAGCTTGGCAGGGCGAGACACTGAAGCTTTCTTT. This encodes CASSLAGRDTEAFF.

This clone was observed a single time. The chain joins TRBV6-5 to TRBJ1-1, with 8 nucleotides matching TRBD1. The J segment lost 3 bases and the V segment lost 4 bases, leaving 4 bases of the junction unmatched. The CDR3 is 14 residues long. Germline V gives CDR1 MNHEY, CDR2 SVGAGI. DNA for the CDR3: TGTGCCAGCAGTTCCGGACAGGGTTACACTGAAGCTTTCTTT. This codes for CASSSGQGYTEAFF.

This clone has just one count. V usage is TRBV7-4 and J usage is TRBJ1-1; D call uncertain. Looked up from germline, CDR1 is SGHVT and CDR2 is SQSDAQ. V lost 5 bases and J 8 bases, leaving 18 bases between the germline ends. The CDR3 length is 14 residues. The CDR3 DNA is TGTGCCAGCAGCCCCTTTATTGGAGCCTACGAAGCTTTCTTT. Translating gives CASSPFIGAYEAFF. Full variable domain (missing parts from reference TRBV7-4 and TRBJ1-1): GAGVSQSPRYKVAKRGRDVALRCDSISGHVTLYWYRQTLGQGSEVLTYSQSDAQRDKSGRPSGRFSAERPERSVSTLKIQRTEQGDSAVYLCASSPFIGAYEAFFGQGTRLTVV.

The genes are TRBV5-4 and TRBJ2-7, with D tentatively TRBD1 (5 bases). The CDR3 runs to 15 residues. The germline V and J ends were trimmed by 0 bases and 1 base, with 11 bases remaining between them. Germline values: CDR1 SGHNT, CDR2 YYREEE (reference sequence). CDR3 nucleotides: TGTGCCAGCAGCTTGGGACACGACAGTTCCTACGAGCAGTACTTC. It codes for CASSLGHDSSYEQYF.

This clone was seen once. V usage is TRBV19 and J usage is TRBJ1-2, with a possible D match to TRBD1 (5 bases). Germline V gene lookup returns CDR1 LNHDA and CDR2 SQIVND (reference sequence). The length of the CDR3 is 11 residues. V lost 11 bases to trimming and J lost 7 bases, with 14 bases between them. In DNA form, the CDR3 reads TGTGCCGTACAACACGGGGGTGGCTACACCTTC. Its protein is CAVQHGGGYTF.

The chain recombines TRBV6-1 with TRBJ1-2; D is unresolved. CDR3 length: 16 amino acids. V gave up 2 bases and J gave up 8 bases, with 21 bases separating them. CDR1 MNHNS and CDR2 SASEGT come from the germline V gene. As DNA, the CDR3 is TGTGCCAGCAGTGAAAGGTTGGGAGAGGCTGTACGGGGCTACACCTTC. Protein sequence: CASSERLGEAVRGYTF.

This clone was found once. The junction does not match germline at one end; this may be a read error. V gene TRBV14 combines with J gene TRBJ1-1, with D perhaps matching TRBD1 (6 bases). In germline, CDR1 is SGHDN, CDR2 FVKESK. The CDR3 totals 15 residues. The CDR3 is CASSKDRSRDTEAFF. The CDR3 coding sequence is TGTGCCAGCAGCAAAGACAGGTCCCGAGACACTGAAGCTTTCTTT.

This chain joins TRBV28 and TRBJ2-2; maybe TRBD1 (5 bases). The CDR3 is made up of 19 amino acids. The V and J ends lost 8 bases and 0 bases respectively, with 25 bases between them. CDR1 MDHEN and CDR2 SYDVKM come from the germline V gene. The CDR3: CASGSPDERAGPNTGELFF. CDR3 nucleotides: TGTGCCAGCGGTTCTCCGGACGAAAGAGCAGGGCCGAACACCGGGGAGCTGTTTTTT.

This rearrangement joins TRBV5-4 to TRBJ1-1, with 7 bases matching TRBD1. CDR1 SGHNT and CDR2 YYREEE come from the germline V gene (reference sequence). The CDR3 spans 17 residues. After removal of 1 base from V and 6 bases from J, the junction contained 15 bases not matched to a gene. The CDR3 loop is CASSLSYLRGGDSEAFF. The CDR3 coding sequence is TGTGCCAGCAGCTTGTCTTACCTCAGGGGGGGAGATTCTGAAGCTTTCTTT.

The chain uses TRBV27 and TRBJ2-3; D not certain. The CDR3 is made up of 15 amino acids. Trimming removed 3 bases from V and 4 bases from J, with 14 bases in between. CDR1 and CDR2 (germline): MNHEY, SMNVEV (reference sequence). This CDR3 is CASSFRIPRPDTQYF. CDR3 nucleotides: TGTGCCAGCAGTTTCCGGATCCCGAGACCAGATACGCAGTATTTT.

This chain joins TRBV25-1 and TRBJ2-5; 7 nucleotides align to TRBD1. J gave up 5 bases and V 5 bases, and 11 bases lay outside the gene matches. This CDR3 comprises 15 residues. Germline V gives CDR1 MGHDK, CDR2 SYGVNS. The DNA for the CDR3 is TGTGCCAGCAGTTTCGAACCGGACAGGATCGAGACCCAGTACTTC. Translated, it gives CASSFEPDRIETQYF.

The chain joins TRBV28 to TRBJ2-2; possibly TRBD1 for D (5 bases). Germline lookup yields CDR1 MDHEN and CDR2 SYDVKM. The CDR3 has 15 residues. Trimming stripped 3 bases from V and 7 bases from J, with 15 bases between. This chain's CDR3 is CASSFGQGYGGELFF. The CDR3 bases are TGTGCCAGCAGTTTTGGGCAGGGTTACGGCGGGGAGCTGTTTTTT.

The gene calls are TRBV5-1 and TRBJ1-2, with a weak D call TRBD1 (5 bases). Germline V gives CDR1 SGHRS, CDR2 YFSETQ. The CDR3 sequence is 13 residues long. V was cut by 1 base and J by 4 bases, with 8 bases left in between. The CDR3 loop is CASSLIGGYGYTF. The CDR3 DNA reads as TGCGCCAGCAGCTTGATCGGGGGCTATGGCTACACCTTC.

J is TRBJ2-1 and V is TRBV7-9; a weak D match, TRBD2 (5 bases). The germline CDR1 and CDR2 sequences are SEHNR and FQNEAQ (reference sequence). The ends were cut back, 3 bases at V and 0 bases at J, with 18 bases in the middle. This CDR3 comprises 18 residues. DNA of the CDR3: TGTGCCAGCAGCTTGGCTCCGGGGAGACCAAACTCCTACAATGAGCAGTTCTTC. This encodes CASSLAPGRPNSYNEQFF.

The CDR3 loop is CASSKENTGLERHQPQHF. The CDR3 nucleotides are TGTGCCAGCAGCAAAGAGAATACGGGGTTGGAGAGGCATCAGCCCCAGCATTTT. V usage is TRBV21-1 and J usage is TRBJ1-5. TRBV21-1 has pseudogene status. The CDR3 runs to 18 residues.

The gene calls are TRBV11-2 and TRBJ1-2; 7 nucleotides match TRBD1. The CDR3 consists of 15 residues. CDR1 and CDR2 from the germline V gene are SGHAT and FQNNGV. After removal of 1 base from V and 2 bases from J, the junction contained 4 bases not matched to a gene. The CDR3 DNA reads TGTGCCAGCAGCTTAGGGGAAGGGGGCAACTATGGCTACACCTTC. Protein: CASSLGEGGNYGYTF.

This sequence joins TRBV5-1 and TRBJ1-2; 10 nucleotides line up with TRBD1. The CDR3 has 16 amino acids. Looked up from germline, CDR1 is SGHRS and CDR2 is YFSETQ. The trim removed 0 bases at V and 0 bases at J, leaving 2 bases unmatched. The CDR3 DNA reads as TGCGCCAGCAGCTTGGGGGACAGGGGCGCTAACTATGGCTACACCTTC. Amino acid sequence: CASSLGDRGANYGYTF.

V is TRBV30 and J is TRBJ2-7; D is perhaps TRBD1 (6 bases). The ends were cut back, 0 bases at V and 4 bases at J, with 22 bases in the middle. In germline, CDR1 is GTSNPN, CDR2 SVGIG (reference sequence). The CDR3 contains 17 residues. The CDR3 DNA reads as TGTGCCTGGAGTGTCTCTTTTTGGGACACCTACTCATACGAGCAGTACTTC. Protein sequence: CAWSVSFWDTYSYEQYF.

The CDR3 bases are TGTGCCAGCAGCCTTCGGCGGGAGGGCCCGAATGAGCAGTTCTTC. The encoded protein is CASSLRREGPNEQFF. V and J are TRBV7-9 and TRBJ2-1, with TRBD2 matching over 9 bases. This CDR3 is 15 amino acids long. Per the germline V gene, CDR1 is SEHNR and CDR2 is FQNEAQ (reference sequence). V gave up 5 bases and J gave up 7 bases; unmatched junction bases: 9.

V and J are TRBV6-1 and TRBJ1-1, with 10 bases matching TRBD1. CDR3 length equals 18 residues. Germline V CDR1 and CDR2: MNHNS, SASEGT. V shed 1 base, J shed 3 bases, and the junction held 11 bases outside the gene matches. This CDR3 is CASSEGSRDRGQDTEAFF. The CDR3 nucleotides are TGTGCCAGCAGTGAAGGGTCCCGGGACAGGGGTCAGGACACTGAAGCTTTCTTT.

The V and J genes are TRBV30 and TRBJ1-4; tentatively, D is TRBD1 (5 bases). The CDR3 loop spans 20 amino acids. The V end lost 0 bases, the J end lost 8 bases, and 31 bases lay between the germline ends. The germline gives CDR1 GTSNPN, CDR2 SVGIG (reference sequence). CDR3 region: CAWSVTTGYEGENVKEKLFF. The CDR3 DNA is TGTGCCTGGAGTGTAACCACGGGCTACGAAGGGGAGAATGTTAAAGAAAAACTGTTTTTT.